This TCR beta chain came from a study of response to subunit inactivated influenza vaccine. Study observations and caveats: The authors suggested that every seasonal influenza vaccination recruits few new T cells.

MiXCR, applied by TCRdb to the RT-PCR reads, yields one record per CDR3 protein. This sample has hundreds of thousands of distinct CDR3 sequences, with over 9.5% found just once. In regard to this clonotype: What it binds is not known.

This receptor was obtained from a man aged 45-65 years who received an inactivated influenza vaccine. The specimen was PBMCs from blood, collected on the day of vaccination.

Here the CDR3 reads CASSYGEGGIWEQFF. CDR3 DNA: TGTGCCAGCAGTTACGGGGAGGGTGGAATATGGGAGCAGTTCTTC. The J gene is TRBJ2-1, the V gene TRBV6-2 or TRBV6-3; 7 bases are shared with TRBD2. The CDR3 sequence is 15 residues long. Germline V gene sequence: CDR1 MNHEY, CDR2 SVGEGT. V was clipped by 2 bases and J by 10 bases; unmatched bases: 11.